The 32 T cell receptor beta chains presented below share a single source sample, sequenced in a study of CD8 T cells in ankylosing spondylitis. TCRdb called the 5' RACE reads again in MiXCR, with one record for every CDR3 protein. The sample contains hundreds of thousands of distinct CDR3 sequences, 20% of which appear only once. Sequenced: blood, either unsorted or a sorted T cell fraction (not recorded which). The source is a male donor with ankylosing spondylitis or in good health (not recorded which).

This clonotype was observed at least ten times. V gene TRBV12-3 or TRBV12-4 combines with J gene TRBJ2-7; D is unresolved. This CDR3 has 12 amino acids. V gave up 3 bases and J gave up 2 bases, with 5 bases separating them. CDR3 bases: TGTGCCAGCAGTTTTTCCCCCTACGAGCAGTACTTC. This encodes CASSFSPYEQYF.

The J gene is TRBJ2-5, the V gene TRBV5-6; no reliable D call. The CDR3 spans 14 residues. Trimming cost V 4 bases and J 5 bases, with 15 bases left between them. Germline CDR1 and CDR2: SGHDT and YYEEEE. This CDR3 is CASSRSSSRETQYF. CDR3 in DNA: TGTGCCAGCAGCCGGTCGTCCAGCCGCGAGACCCAGTACTTC.

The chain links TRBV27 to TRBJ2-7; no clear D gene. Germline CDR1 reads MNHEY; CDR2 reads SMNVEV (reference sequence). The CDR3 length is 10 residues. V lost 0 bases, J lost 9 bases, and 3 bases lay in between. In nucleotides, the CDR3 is TGTGCCAGCAGTTTATCGAGGCAGTACTTC. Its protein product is CASSLSRQYF.

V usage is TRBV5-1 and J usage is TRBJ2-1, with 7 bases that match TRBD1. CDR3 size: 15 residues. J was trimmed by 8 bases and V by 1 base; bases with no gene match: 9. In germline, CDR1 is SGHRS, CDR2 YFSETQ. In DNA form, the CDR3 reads TGCGCCAGCAGCTTGATTTTTAACAGGGGAGATGAGCAGTTCTTC. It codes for CASSLIFNRGDEQFF.

Here the CDR3 reads CASSQDRRTYEQYF. Written as DNA, the CDR3 is TGTGCCAGCAGCCAGGACAGGAGGACCTACGAGCAGTACTTC. The chain has TRBV7-3 and TRBJ2-7; TRBD1 agrees at 7 bases. Germline trimming cut 5 bases from V and 2 bases from J; bases unmatched to any gene: 6. Germline lookup yields CDR1 SGHTA and CDR2 FQGTGA. This CDR3 has 14 residues.

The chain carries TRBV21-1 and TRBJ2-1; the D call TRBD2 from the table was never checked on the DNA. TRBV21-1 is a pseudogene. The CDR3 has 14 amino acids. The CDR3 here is CASSIETAIDEQFF. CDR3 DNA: TGTGCCAGCAGCATTGAGACCGCTATCGATGAGCAGTTCTTC.

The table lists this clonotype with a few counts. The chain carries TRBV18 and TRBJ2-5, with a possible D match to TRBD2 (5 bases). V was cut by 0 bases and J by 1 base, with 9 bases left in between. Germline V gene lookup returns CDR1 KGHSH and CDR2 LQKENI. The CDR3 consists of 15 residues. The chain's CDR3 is CASSPPRAVQETQYF. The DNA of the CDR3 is TGTGCCAGCTCACCACCGCGGGCCGTCCAAGAGACCCAGTACTTC.

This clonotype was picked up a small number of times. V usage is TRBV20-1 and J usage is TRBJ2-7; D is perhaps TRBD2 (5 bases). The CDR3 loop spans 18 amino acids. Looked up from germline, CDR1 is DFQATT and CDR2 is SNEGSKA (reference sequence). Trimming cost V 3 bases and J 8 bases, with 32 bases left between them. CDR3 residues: CSASSASMGGTPSTQQYF. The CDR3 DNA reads TGCAGTGCTAGTTCGGCTAGCATGGGCGGAACCCCATCAACGCAGCAGTACTTC.

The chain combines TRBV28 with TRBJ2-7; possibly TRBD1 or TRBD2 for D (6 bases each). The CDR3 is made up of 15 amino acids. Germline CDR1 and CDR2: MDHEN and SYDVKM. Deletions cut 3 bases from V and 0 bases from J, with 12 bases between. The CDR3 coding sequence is TGTGCCAGCAGTTTTGGGGGGCCAAGCTCCTACGAGCAGTACTTC. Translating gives CASSFGGPSSYEQYF. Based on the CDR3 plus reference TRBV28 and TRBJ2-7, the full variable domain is DVKVTQSSRYLVKRTGEKVFLECVQDMDHENMFWYRQDPGLGLRLIYFSYDVKMKEKGDIPEGYSVSREKKERFSLILESASTNQTSMYLCASSFGGPSSYEQYFGPGTRLTVT.

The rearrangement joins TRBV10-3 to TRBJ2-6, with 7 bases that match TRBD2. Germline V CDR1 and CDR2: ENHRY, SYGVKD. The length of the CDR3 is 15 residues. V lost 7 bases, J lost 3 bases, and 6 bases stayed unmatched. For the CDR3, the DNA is TGTGCCATCAATGACCGGGGGGTTGGGGCCAACGTCCTGACTTTC. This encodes CAINDRGVGANVLTF.

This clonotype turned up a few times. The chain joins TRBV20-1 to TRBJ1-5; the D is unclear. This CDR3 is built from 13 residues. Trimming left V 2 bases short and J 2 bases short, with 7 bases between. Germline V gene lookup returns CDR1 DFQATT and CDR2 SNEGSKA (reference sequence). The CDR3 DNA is TGCAGTGCTAGAACGGGCGGCAATCAGCCCCAGCATTTT. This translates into CSARTGGNQPQHF.

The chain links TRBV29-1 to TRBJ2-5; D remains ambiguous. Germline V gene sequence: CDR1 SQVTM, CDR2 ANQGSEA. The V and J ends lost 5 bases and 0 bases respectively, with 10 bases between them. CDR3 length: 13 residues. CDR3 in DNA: TGCAGCGTTCATCCCATTAACCAAGAGACCCAGTACTTC. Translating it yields CSVHPINQETQYF.

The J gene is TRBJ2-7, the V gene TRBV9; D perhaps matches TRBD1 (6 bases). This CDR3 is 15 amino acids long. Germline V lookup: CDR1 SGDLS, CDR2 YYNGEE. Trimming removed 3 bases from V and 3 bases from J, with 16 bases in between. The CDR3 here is CASSAGRTANYEQYF. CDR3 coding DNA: TGTGCCAGCAGCGCCGGAAGGACAGCTAACTACGAGCAGTACTTC.

Here the CDR3 DNA reads TGTGCCAGCAGTTGGGATTTGCGGGAGCAGTTCTTC. This encodes CASSWDLREQFF. The chain links TRBV12-3 or TRBV12-4 to TRBJ2-1; D is uncertain. Trimming pared 4 bases from V and 10 bases from J, leaving 11 bases between. The CDR3 totals 12 residues.

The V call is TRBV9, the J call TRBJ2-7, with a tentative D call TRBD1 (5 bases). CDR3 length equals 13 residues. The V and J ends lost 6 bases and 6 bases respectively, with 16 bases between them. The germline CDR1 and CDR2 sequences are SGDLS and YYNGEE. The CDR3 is CASTQGGTLEQYF. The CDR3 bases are TGTGCCAGCACCCAGGGCGGTACCCTCGAGCAGTACTTC.

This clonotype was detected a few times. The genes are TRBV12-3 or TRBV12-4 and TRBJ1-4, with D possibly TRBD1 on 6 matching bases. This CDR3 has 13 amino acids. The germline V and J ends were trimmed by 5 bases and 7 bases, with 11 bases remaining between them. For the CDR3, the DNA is TGTGCCAGCAGTCCGGACAGCCGTGAAAAACTGTTTTTT. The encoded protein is CASSPDSREKLFF.

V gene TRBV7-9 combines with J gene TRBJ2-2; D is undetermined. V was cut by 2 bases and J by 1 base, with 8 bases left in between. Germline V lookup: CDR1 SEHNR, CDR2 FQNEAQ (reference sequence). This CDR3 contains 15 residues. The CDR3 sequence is CASSLFAVNTGELFF. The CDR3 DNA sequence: TGTGCCAGCAGCTTATTTGCGGTGAACACCGGGGAGCTGTTTTTT.

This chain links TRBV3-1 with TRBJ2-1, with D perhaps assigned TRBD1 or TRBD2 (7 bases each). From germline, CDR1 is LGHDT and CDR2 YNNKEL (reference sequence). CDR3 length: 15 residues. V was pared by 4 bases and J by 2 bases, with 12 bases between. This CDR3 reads CASSPGGAPYNEQFF. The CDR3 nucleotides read TGTGCCAGCAGCCCAGGGGGGGCCCCCTACAATGAGCAGTTCTTC.

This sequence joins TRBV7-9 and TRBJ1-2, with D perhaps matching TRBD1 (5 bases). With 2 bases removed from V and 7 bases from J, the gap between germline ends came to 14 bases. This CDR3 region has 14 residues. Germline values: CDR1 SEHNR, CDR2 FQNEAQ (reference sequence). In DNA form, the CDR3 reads TGTGCCAGCAGCTTACCCACCCGGGACCCTGGCTACACCTTC. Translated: CASSLPTRDPGYTF. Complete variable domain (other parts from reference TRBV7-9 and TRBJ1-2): DTGVSQNPRHKITKRGQNVTFRCDPISEHNRLYWYRQTLGQGPEFLTYFQNEAQLEKSRLLSDRFSAERPKGSFSTLEIQRTEQGDSAMYLCASSLPTRDPGYTFGSGTRLTVV.

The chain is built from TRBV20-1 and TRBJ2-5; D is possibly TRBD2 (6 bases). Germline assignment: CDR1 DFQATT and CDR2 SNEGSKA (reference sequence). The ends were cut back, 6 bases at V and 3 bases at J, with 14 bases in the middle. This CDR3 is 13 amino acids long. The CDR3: CSAVAVYEETQYF. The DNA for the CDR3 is TGCAGTGCCGTAGCGGTGTATGAAGAGACCCAGTACTTC.

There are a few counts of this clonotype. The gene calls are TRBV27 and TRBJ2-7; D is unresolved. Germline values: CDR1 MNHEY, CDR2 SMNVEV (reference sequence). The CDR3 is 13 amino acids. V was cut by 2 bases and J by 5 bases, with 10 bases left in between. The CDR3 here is CASSLGLGNEQYF. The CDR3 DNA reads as TGTGCCAGCAGTTTAGGGCTAGGGAACGAGCAGTACTTC.

CDR3 residues: CSVELQGSYEQYF. The CDR3 nucleotides read TGCAGCGTTGAGTTACAGGGGTCCTACGAGCAGTACTTC. V usage is TRBV29-1 and J usage is TRBJ2-7, with 7 bases aligning to TRBD1. Germline assignment: CDR1 SQVTM and CDR2 ANQGSEA. The CDR3 length is 13 residues. V trimming: 3 bases; J trimming: 1 base; junction bases outside the gene matches: 3.

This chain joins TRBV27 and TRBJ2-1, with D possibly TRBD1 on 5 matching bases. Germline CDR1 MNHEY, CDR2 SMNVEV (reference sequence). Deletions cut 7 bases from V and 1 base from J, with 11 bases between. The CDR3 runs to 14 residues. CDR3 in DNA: TGTGCCAGCACTGGGGCCGAGTCCTACAATGAGCAGTTCTTC. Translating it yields CASTGAESYNEQFF.

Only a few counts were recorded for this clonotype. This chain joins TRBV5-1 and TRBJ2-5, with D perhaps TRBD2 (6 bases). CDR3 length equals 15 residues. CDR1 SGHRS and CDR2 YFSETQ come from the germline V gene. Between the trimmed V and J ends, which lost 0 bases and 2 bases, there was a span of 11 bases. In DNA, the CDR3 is TGCGCCAGCAGCTTGGTTGGAGGGTGGCAAGAGACCCAGTACTTC. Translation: CASSLVGGWQETQYF. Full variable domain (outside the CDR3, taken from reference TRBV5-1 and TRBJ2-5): KAGVTQTPRYLIKTRGQQVTLSCSPISGHRSVSWYQQTPGQGLQFLFEYFSETQRNKGNFPGRFSGRQFSNSRSEMNVSTLELGDSALYLCASSLVGGWQETQYFGPGTRLLVL.

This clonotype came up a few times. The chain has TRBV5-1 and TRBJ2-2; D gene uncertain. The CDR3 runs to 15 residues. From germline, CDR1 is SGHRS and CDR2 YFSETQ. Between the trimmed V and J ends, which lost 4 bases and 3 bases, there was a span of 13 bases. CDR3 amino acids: CASSLPRRDTGELFF. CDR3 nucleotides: TGCGCCAGCAGCCTGCCCCGACGGGACACCGGGGAGCTGTTTTTT.

The CDR3 DNA reads TGCGCCAGCAGTGACATCCAAGAGACCCAGTACTTC. This translates into CASSDIQETQYF. The chain couples TRBV10-2 to TRBJ2-5; D unresolved. The V gene's germline CDR1 is WSHSY and CDR2 SAAADI. The ends were cut back, 3 bases at V and 1 base at J, with 3 bases in the middle. CDR3 length equals 12 residues.

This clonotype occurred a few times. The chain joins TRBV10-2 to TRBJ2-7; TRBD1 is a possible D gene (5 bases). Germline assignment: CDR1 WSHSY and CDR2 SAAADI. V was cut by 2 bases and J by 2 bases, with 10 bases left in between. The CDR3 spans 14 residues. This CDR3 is CASSEGWTPYEQYF. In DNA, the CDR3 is TGCGCCAGCAGTGAGGGGTGGACACCCTACGAGCAGTACTTC.

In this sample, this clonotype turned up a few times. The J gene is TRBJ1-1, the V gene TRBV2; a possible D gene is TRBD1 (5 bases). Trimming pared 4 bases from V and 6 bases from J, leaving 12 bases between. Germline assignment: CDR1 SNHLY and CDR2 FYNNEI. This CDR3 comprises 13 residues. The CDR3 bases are TGTGCCAGCAGTGTAGGGGCAGTTGCTGAAGCTTTCTTT. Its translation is CASSVGAVAEAFF. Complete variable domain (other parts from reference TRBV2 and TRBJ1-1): EPEVTQTPSHQVTQMGQEVILRCVPISNHLYFYWYRQILGQKVEFLVSFYNNEISEKSEIFDDQFSVERPDGSNFTLKIRSTKLEDSAMYFCASSVGAVAEAFFGQGTRLTVV.

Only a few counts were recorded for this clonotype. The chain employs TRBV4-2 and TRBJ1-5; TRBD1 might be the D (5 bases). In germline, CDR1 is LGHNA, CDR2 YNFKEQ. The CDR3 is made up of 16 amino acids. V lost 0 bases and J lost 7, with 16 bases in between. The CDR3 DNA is TGTGCCAGCAGCCAAGATCATTGGGGGGGGGGGCAGCCCCAGCATTTT. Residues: CASSQDHWGGGQPQHF.

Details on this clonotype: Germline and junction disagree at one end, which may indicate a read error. In DNA, the CDR3 is TGTGCCAGCACCGACAGGGGGACTGAGGCTTTCTTT. Amino acid sequence: CASTDRGTEAFF. The rearrangement links TRBV12-3 or TRBV12-4 to TRBJ1-1; TRBD1 aligns across 9 bases. The CDR3 is made up of 12 amino acids.

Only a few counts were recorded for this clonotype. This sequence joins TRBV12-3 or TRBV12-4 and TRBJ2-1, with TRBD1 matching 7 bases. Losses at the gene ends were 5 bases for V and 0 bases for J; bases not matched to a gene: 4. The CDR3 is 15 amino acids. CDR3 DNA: TGTGCCAGCAGTGAGACAGGGAGCTCCTACAATGAGCAGTTCTTC. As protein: CASSETGSSYNEQFF.

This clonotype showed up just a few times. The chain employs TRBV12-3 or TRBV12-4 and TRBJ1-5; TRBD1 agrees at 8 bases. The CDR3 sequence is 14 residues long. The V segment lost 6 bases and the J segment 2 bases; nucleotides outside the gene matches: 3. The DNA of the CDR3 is TGTGCCAGCAGGGTGACAGGGGGCAATCAGCCCCAGCATTTT. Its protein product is CASRVTGGNQPQHF.